A selection of T cell receptor beta chains follows, all from one sample in a study of cytomegalovirus exposure and HLA in healthy donors. Libraries were prepared by immunoSEQ multiplex PCR; TCRdb keeps only in-frame clonotypes and omits some of them. The sample has roughly 140,000 clones; under 90% are singletons. Sequenced input: PBMCs. The receptors were sampled from a man aged 40-50 years in good health and CMV-seronegative. CDR3s include the opening cysteine and the closing phenylalanine or tryptophan. The order of the fields is V gene, clone size, D gene, J gene, CDR3 DNA, CDR3 protein. The D gene is left open where the match is weak. Clone size is shown for a subset of rows, as once, few, many or a class of expanded clone.

v_call: TRBV28; clone_size: -; d_call: TRBD1; j_call: TRBJ1-2; cdr3_nt: TGTGCCAGCAGTTTACCGACAGGGATTAACTATGGCTACACCTTC; cdr3_aa: CASSLPTGINYGYTF
v_call: TRBV11-2; clone_size: -; d_call: TRBD1; j_call: TRBJ2-5; cdr3_nt: TGTGCCAGCAGCTTAGAGGCAGGGGGCCGGGAGACCCAGTACTTC; cdr3_aa: CASSLEAGGRETQYF
v_call: TRBV19; clone_size: -; d_call: -; j_call: TRBJ1-5; cdr3_nt: TGTGCCAGTAGTACCCAATGGGAGGGGTTGAGCAATCAGCCCCAGCATTTT; cdr3_aa: CASSTQWEGLSNQPQHF
v_call: TRBV6-5; clone_size: once; d_call: -; j_call: TRBJ2-3; cdr3_nt: TGTGCCAGCAGTTACCTCAGGGACACAGATACGCAGTATTTT; cdr3_aa: CASSYLRDTDTQYF
v_call: TRBV5-4; clone_size: once; d_call: -; j_call: TRBJ1-2; cdr3_nt: TGTGCCAGCAGCTTGGCGGGGAATGGCTATGGCTACACCTTC; cdr3_aa: CASSLAGNGYGYTF
v_call: TRBV14; clone_size: -; d_call: TRBD2; j_call: TRBJ2-3; cdr3_nt: TGTGCCAGCAGCCAAGATTTGCAGCGGGGGGGCCCTTTCCCAGATACGCAGTATTTT; cdr3_aa: CASSQDLQRGGPFPDTQYF
v_call: TRBV19; clone_size: -; d_call: -; j_call: TRBJ1-6; cdr3_nt: TGTGCCAGTAGCGCCTACGATTCACCCCTCCACTTT; cdr3_aa: CASSAYDSPLHF
v_call: TRBV2; clone_size: -; d_call: -; j_call: TRBJ2-5; cdr3_nt: TGTGCCAGCACGGCAGGGTACTCCCAGGAGACCCAGTACTTC; cdr3_aa: CASTAGYSQETQYF
v_call: TRBV28; clone_size: -; d_call: TRBD1; j_call: TRBJ2-7; cdr3_nt: TGTGCCAGCAGTCCCTGGGGACAGGGGAGCTCCTACGAGCAGTACTTC; cdr3_aa: CASSPWGQGSSYEQYF
v_call: TRBV19; clone_size: once; d_call: TRBD1; j_call: TRBJ1-1; cdr3_nt: TGTGCCAGTAGTGATCTCGACAGGGGGCGCGGTACTGAAGCTTTCTTT; cdr3_aa: CASSDLDRGRGTEAFF
v_call: TRBV29-1; clone_size: -; d_call: TRBD1; j_call: TRBJ1-2; cdr3_nt: TGCAGCGTGAAGGACAGGGATGGCTACACCTTC; cdr3_aa: CSVKDRDGYTF
v_call: TRBV5-4; clone_size: -; d_call: -; j_call: TRBJ2-5; cdr3_nt: TGTGCCAGCAGCTTGTTATACCAGGGGGGAGAGACCCAGTACTTC; cdr3_aa: CASSLLYQGGETQYF
v_call: TRBV28; clone_size: -; d_call: TRBD2; j_call: TRBJ2-7; cdr3_nt: TGTGCCAGCATCCCGGGGGGGTCCTACGAGCAGTACTTC; cdr3_aa: CASIPGGSYEQYF
v_call: TRBV29-1; clone_size: -; d_call: -; j_call: TRBJ1-2; cdr3_nt: TGCAGCGCGACAGGACCGAACTATGGCTACACCTTC; cdr3_aa: CSATGPNYGYTF
v_call: TRBV30; clone_size: -; d_call: TRBD2; j_call: TRBJ2-3; cdr3_nt: TGTGCCTGGGCTACGAAAGCGGGGGGAGTAGATACGCAGTATTTT; cdr3_aa: CAWATKAGGVDTQYF
v_call: TRBV2; clone_size: -; d_call: -; j_call: TRBJ1-3; cdr3_nt: TGTGCCAGAAGCAGGGGAACTGGAAACACCATATATTTT; cdr3_aa: CARSRGTGNTIYF
v_call: TRBV28; clone_size: -; d_call: -; j_call: TRBJ1-6; cdr3_nt: TGTGCCGGCCGCCTAAGACAGGCAAGGAATTCACCCCTCCACTTT; cdr3_aa: CAGRLRQARNSPLHF
v_call: TRBV9; clone_size: -; d_call: -; j_call: TRBJ2-3; cdr3_nt: TGTGCCAGCAGCGTCTCCGTACTAACCGATACGCAGTATTTT; cdr3_aa: CASSVSVLTDTQYF
v_call: TRBV4-3; clone_size: -; d_call: TRBD2; j_call: TRBJ2-1; cdr3_nt: TGCGCCAGCAGCCAGAGCGGGGGGGCCTTTTGGGATGAGCAGTTCTTC; cdr3_aa: CASSQSGGAFWDEQFF
v_call: TRBV12-5; clone_size: -; d_call: -; j_call: TRBJ2-7; cdr3_nt: TGTGCTAGTGGTTTGGGAGACGCGGGGATCTACGAGCAGTACTTC; cdr3_aa: CASGLGDAGIYEQYF
v_call: TRBV5-6; clone_size: -; d_call: -; j_call: TRBJ2-3; cdr3_nt: TGTGCCAGCTGCCTTCGGAGCACAGATACGCAGTATTTT; cdr3_aa: CASCLRSTDTQYF
v_call: TRBV5-4; clone_size: -; d_call: -; j_call: TRBJ2-7; cdr3_nt: TGTGCCAGCAGCCCGCCGGGAGTCTACGAGCAGTACTTC; cdr3_aa: CASSPPGVYEQYF
v_call: TRBV29-1; clone_size: -; d_call: -; j_call: TRBJ1-3; cdr3_nt: TGCAGCGTTGTTGGGGGGGAAGGAAACACCATATATTTT; cdr3_aa: CSVVGGEGNTIYF
v_call: TRBV5-1; clone_size: -; d_call: TRBD1; j_call: TRBJ2-5; cdr3_nt: TGCGCCAGCAGCCAGGGGACAGGGCAAGAGACCCAGTACTTC; cdr3_aa: CASSQGTGQETQYF
v_call: TRBV14; clone_size: -; d_call: -; j_call: TRBJ2-3; cdr3_nt: TGTGCCAGCAGCCAAGGCCTACATCGACGGACACGGAGCACAGATACGCAGTATTTT; cdr3_aa: CASSQGLHRRTRSTDTQYF
v_call: TRBV30; clone_size: -; d_call: -; j_call: TRBJ2-3; cdr3_nt: TGTGCCTGGAGTGGGCAACAGGGTGGCACAGATACGCAGTATTTT; cdr3_aa: CAWSGQQGGTDTQYF
v_call: TRBV5-1; clone_size: few; d_call: TRBD2; j_call: TRBJ2-5; cdr3_nt: TGCGCCAGCAGCTTGGCCTGGCTAGCGGGGGAGGCGGCACAAGAGACCCAGTACTTC; cdr3_aa: CASSLAWLAGEAAQETQYF
v_call: TRBV27; clone_size: -; d_call: TRBD2; j_call: TRBJ2-7; cdr3_nt: TGTGCCAGCAGTTTAGGGGGGGGCGAGCAGTACTTC; cdr3_aa: CASSLGGGEQYF
v_call: TRBV6-5; clone_size: -; d_call: -; j_call: TRBJ2-3; cdr3_nt: TGTGCCAGCAGTCGGACTACCACCGCGGATACGCAGTATTTT; cdr3_aa: CASSRTTTADTQYF
v_call: TRBV6-4; clone_size: -; d_call: -; j_call: TRBJ1-2; cdr3_nt: TGTGCCAGCAGTGACCGACAGGCCTCGCGTGGCTACACCTTC; cdr3_aa: CASSDRQASRGYTF
v_call: TRBV28; clone_size: -; d_call: TRBD1; j_call: TRBJ1-2; cdr3_nt: TGTGCCAGCAGTTTGTGGGGACAGGTCCTCGGGGGCTACACCTTC; cdr3_aa: CASSLWGQVLGGYTF
v_call: TRBV6-5; clone_size: -; d_call: -; j_call: TRBJ2-3; cdr3_nt: TGTGCCAGCAGGTCGCAGGCTAGCACAGATACGCAGTATTTT; cdr3_aa: CASRSQASTDTQYF
v_call: TRBV28; clone_size: -; d_call: -; j_call: TRBJ1-5; cdr3_nt: TGTGCCAGCAGTTCATCGGGACACCATAGCAATCAGCCCCAGCATTTT; cdr3_aa: CASSSSGHHSNQPQHF
v_call: TRBV2; clone_size: -; d_call: TRBD1; j_call: TRBJ1-5; cdr3_nt: TGTGCCAGCAGTGGGGAACAGGGGGGCAATCAGCCCCAGCATTTT; cdr3_aa: CASSGEQGGNQPQHF
v_call: TRBV19; clone_size: -; d_call: TRBD1; j_call: TRBJ1-4; cdr3_nt: TGTGCCAGTACCTATAGATGGGAGGACAGGTCTTATGAAAAACTGTTTTTT; cdr3_aa: CASTYRWEDRSYEKLFF
v_call: TRBV6-6; clone_size: -; d_call: -; j_call: TRBJ1-2; cdr3_nt: TGTGCCAGCAGTTACGTCAGTTATGGCTACACCTTC; cdr3_aa: CASSYVSYGYTF
v_call: TRBV9; clone_size: -; d_call: -; j_call: TRBJ1-4; cdr3_nt: TGTGCCAGCAGTGACGGACGGAGGGGCGAAAAACTGTTTTTT; cdr3_aa: CASSDGRRGEKLFF
v_call: TRBV19; clone_size: -; d_call: TRBD1; j_call: TRBJ1-2; cdr3_nt: TGTGCCAGTAGATCGAGTTTGGCAGGGGGCATGGATGGCTACACCTTC; cdr3_aa: CASRSSLAGGMDGYTF
v_call: TRBV11-2; clone_size: once; d_call: TRBD1; j_call: TRBJ2-5; cdr3_nt: TGTGCCAGCAGCACTGGGACAGGGTGGGCCCAAGAGACCCAGTACTTC; cdr3_aa: CASSTGTGWAQETQYF
v_call: TRBV10-3; clone_size: -; d_call: -; j_call: TRBJ1-1; cdr3_nt: TGTGCCATCAGTGAGTCGGACTTCCAGGAGGAGAACACTGAAGCTTTCTTT; cdr3_aa: CAISESDFQEENTEAFF
v_call: TRBV7-9; clone_size: -; d_call: TRBD2; j_call: TRBJ2-3; cdr3_nt: TGTGGGACTAGCGGGGGGAGCGATACGCAGTATTTT; cdr3_aa: CGTSGGSDTQYF
v_call: TRBV5-1; clone_size: -; d_call: -; j_call: TRBJ2-5; cdr3_nt: TGCGCCAGCAGCATGGGAGTCCAAGAGACCCAGTACTTC; cdr3_aa: CASSMGVQETQYF
v_call: TRBV6-5; clone_size: -; d_call: TRBD2; j_call: TRBJ2-3; cdr3_nt: TGTGCCAGCATGGGACTAGCGGGGGGTAGGGATACGCAGTATTTT; cdr3_aa: CASMGLAGGRDTQYF
v_call: TRBV7-2; clone_size: -; d_call: -; j_call: TRBJ2-1; cdr3_nt: TGTGCCAGCAGCCGGACTGGGTCGGCGGGGTATGAGCAGTTCTTC; cdr3_aa: CASSRTGSAGYEQFF